The present TCR beta chain was sequenced within a study of shared clonotypes between healthy human individuals. Every immunoSEQ plate was one replicate of a subset's evenly spread DNA. The assay was immunoSEQ multiplex PCR, and TCRdb's table has in-frame clones only and misses some. The repertoire includes 2,100,000 or so clones, 90% to 97% of them detected once, and roughly 0.13% sits in the top ten. Sequenced sample: naive CD4+ T cells sorted from blood. Subset reported: CD45RA+ positively selected. The clonotype originates from a man between 18 and 35 years old in good health.

The CDR3 is CASSPIGQGGNQPQHF. CDR3 sequence (DNA): TGTGCCAGCAGCCCCATCGGCCAGGGTGGGAATCAGCCCCAGCATTTT. The V gene is TRBV7-2, the J gene TRBJ1-5; tentatively, D is TRBD1 (5 bases). V was trimmed by 5 bases and J by 4 bases, leaving 18 bases between them. The CDR3 sequence is 16 residues long. Germline V gene data show CDR1 as SGHTA and CDR2 as FQGNSA.